The clone carrying this TCR beta chain was seen more than once but under ten times. What it binds is unknown. With no exception, relapse followed autologous stem cell transplantation in all patients, and brentuximab vedotin exposure varied. The data were produced by immunoSEQ multiplex PCR, yet TCRdb's version contains in-frame clones alone and is incomplete. Seen here are approximately 50,000 clones, 88% observed once, and the top ten hold about 5.6%. This CDR3 comprises 16 residues. Per germline, CDR1 WNHNN and CDR2 SYGVQD (reference sequence). Trimming removed 6 bases at V and 3 bases at J, with 21 bases between. The sample comes from a study of PD-1 blockade in classical Hodgkin lymphoma. Background on the study: Nivolumab dosed at 3 mg/kg went to patients intravenously every 2 weeks.

Study findings and constraints: Whoever responded completely had baseline diversity much like that seen in newly diagnosed patients. Factors driving the repertoire differences, possibly disease activity or prior therapy, remain undefined. Newly diagnosed patients were said to have less baseline TCR diversity than healthy donors did.

The sequence derives from a human donor with classical Hodgkin lymphoma. Specimen: peripheral blood mononuclear cells (PBMCs), collected before the second cycle of nivolumab. This chain links TRBV10-1 with TRBJ2-7; D remains unclear. The CDR3 DNA reads TGCGCCAGCAGGGAAAGACTCCTTGAGGTTCTCTACGAGCAGTACTTC. Amino acids: CASRERLLEVLYEQYF.